This entry lists 26 T cell receptor beta chains sequenced from one sample in a study of T cell repertoires in cytomegalovirus infection. TCRdb recomputed calls from the reads with MiXCR, one row per CDR3 protein. The data hold 500,000 or so distinct CDR3 sequences, with 16% observed a single time. The material sequenced was CD8+ T cells from PBMCs. The receptor set was obtained from a human donor in good health (CMV status not recorded). Some clones in this sample may be carry-over from other donors' samples.

At least ten counts were recorded for this clonotype. The chain employs TRBV6-5 and TRBJ2-1; maybe TRBD2 (5 bases). This CDR3 is built from 16 residues. CDR1 is MNHEY, CDR2 SVGAGI, per germline. The ends were cut back, 6 bases at V and 8 bases at J, with 23 bases in the middle. The CDR3 coding sequence is TGTGCCAGCAGCCCGCTGTTCTCCGGGGAAGAGGATGAGCAGTTCTTC. Protein: CASSPLFSGEEDEQFF.

The CDR3 DNA follows: TGTGCCAGCAGCTTAGTGGGGGGAACACCCCTCCACTTT. This codes for CASSLVGGTPLHF. The chain carries TRBV13 and TRBJ1-6, with D maybe TRBD1 (5 bases). Germline-derived CDR1 and CDR2 are PRHDT and FYEKMQ (reference sequence). V was clipped by 1 base and J by 11 bases, with 9 bases between them. The CDR3 is 13 residues long.

This clonotype was counted a few times. The rearrangement joins TRBV20-1 to TRBJ1-1; 7 nucleotides line up with TRBD1. The J segment lost 10 bases and the V segment lost 6 bases, leaving 5 bases of the junction unmatched. Germline CDR1 reads DFQATT; CDR2 reads SNEGSKA (reference sequence). This CDR3 region has 10 residues. CDR3: CSAVRGIAFF. Here the CDR3 DNA reads TGCAGTGCCGTCAGGGGGATAGCTTTCTTT.

This clonotype occurred many times. The chain joins TRBV6-2 or TRBV6-3 to TRBJ1-2, with D unclear. This CDR3 has 16 amino acids. V was cut by 2 bases and J by 3 bases, with 16 bases left in between. Germline assignment: CDR1 MNHEY and CDR2 SVGEGT. CDR3 DNA sequence: TGTGCCAGCAGTTACCGCGGAAGCGCCTTAGACTATGGCTACACCTTC. This sequence encodes CASSYRGSALDYGYTF.

This clonotype was seen ten or more times. A junction boundary mismatches the germline segment, possibly from a read error. This chain uses TRBV9 with TRBJ1-2; 7 bases are shared with TRBD1. This CDR3 spans 12 amino acids. Germline V CDR1 and CDR2: SGDLS, YYNGEE. The CDR3 bases are TGCGCCAGCAGCGGGGGGACAGATGGCTACACCTTC. Translation: CASSGGTDGYTF.

CDR3 nucleotides: TGTGCCAGCAGCCAAGATCAGGGGGGGACCCAGTACTTC. Translated: CASSQDQGGTQYF. The rearrangement uses TRBV14 and TRBJ2-5; D may be TRBD1 (7 bases). There are 13 residues in the CDR3. V lost 0 bases to trimming and J lost 7 bases, with 9 bases between them. Germline loops: CDR1 SGHDN, CDR2 FVKESK.

This clonotype was counted at least ten times. The chain joins TRBV28 to TRBJ1-2; 10 positions match TRBD1. Germline lookup yields CDR1 MDHEN and CDR2 SYDVKM. J gave up 7 bases and V 5 bases, and 10 bases lay outside the gene matches. This CDR3 has 15 amino acids. CDR3 amino acids: CASSPWPRDRGGYTF. The CDR3 coding sequence is TGTGCCAGCAGTCCCTGGCCCCGGGACAGGGGTGGCTACACCTTC.

The CDR3 DNA is TGCAGTGCTAACGGAGGCAGGGGGATCAATCAGCCCCAGCATTTT. This codes for CSANGGRGINQPQHF. V usage is TRBV20-1 and J usage is TRBJ1-5; 7 nucleotides line up with TRBD1. V shed 4 bases, J shed 3 bases, and the junction held 9 bases outside the gene matches. Germline values: CDR1 DFQATT, CDR2 SNEGSKA (reference sequence). The CDR3 length is 15 residues.

This clonotype has a handful of counts. Relative to the germline gene, one junction end is altered; a read error may explain this. The chain uses TRBV4-1 and TRBJ2-1; 8 bases match TRBD2. This CDR3 is 15 amino acids long. Germline CDR1 and CDR2: MGHRA and YSYEKL. The CDR3 region is CASSPGGLDYNEQFF. The CDR3 region has the DNA TGTGCCAGCAGCCCCGGGGGACTAGACTACAATGAGCAGTTCTTC.

The sample holds many counts of this clonotype. The CDR3 sequence: CASSLSGENPYEQYF. The CDR3 DNA follows: TGTGCCAGCAGCTTATCCGGCGAGAACCCCTACGAGCAGTACTTC. The chain uses TRBV11-2 and TRBJ2-7; unclear D gene. Trimming left V 2 bases short and J 2 bases short, with 13 bases between. The CDR3 runs to 15 residues. Germline V gene data show CDR1 as SGHAT and CDR2 as FQNNGV.

The genes are TRBV4-2 and TRBJ2-7; 7 bases are a match to TRBD1. With V trimmed by 3 bases and J by 2 bases, 13 bases remained unmatched. Germline V CDR1 and CDR2: LGHNA, YNFKEQ. CDR3 length: 17 amino acids. The CDR3 loop reads CASSQDPPETGAYEQYF. The CDR3 nucleotides read TGTGCCAGCAGCCAGGACCCCCCGGAAACAGGGGCCTACGAGCAGTACTTC.

This clonotype turned up a few times. CDR3 in amino acids: CASSQEPFDSDGYNEQFF. CDR3 in DNA: TGTGCCAGCAGCCAAGAGCCGTTTGATTCAGACGGCTACAATGAGCAGTTCTTC. The rearrangement uses TRBV4-2 and TRBJ2-1; D gene uncertain. This CDR3 spans 18 amino acids. V lost 0 bases and J 3 bases, leaving 18 bases between the germline ends. Per the germline V gene, CDR1 is LGHNA and CDR2 is YNFKEQ.

On this clonotype itself: A much larger clone differs by one base, so this may be a read error. This CDR3 reads CASSPEDRSSYELYF. Written as DNA, the CDR3 is TGTGCCAGCAGTCCGGAGGACAGGAGCTCCTACGAGCTGTACTTC. The chain combines TRBV27 with TRBJ2-7, with TRBD1 identical over 7 bases. The CDR3 loop spans 15 amino acids. Germline CDR1 is MNHEY and CDR2 is SMNVEV (reference sequence).

Only a few counts were recorded for this clonotype. The chain is built from TRBV18 and TRBJ1-1; TRBD1 aligns across 10 bases. The ends lost 2 bases at V and 3 bases at J; junction bases unmatched: 6. The length of the CDR3 is 16 residues. Germline V CDR1 and CDR2: KGHSH, LQKENI. The CDR3 reads CASSPEDRGLDTEAFF. The CDR3 DNA reads TGTGCCAGCTCACCAGAAGACAGGGGGCTAGACACTGAAGCTTTCTTT.

Notes on this clonotype: A much larger clone differs from this one at a single base, so this may be a read error. No conserved phenylalanine or tryptophan ends this CDR3, so it is likely a read error. V and J are TRBV7-8 and TRBJ1-2; D remains ambiguous. Looked up from germline, CDR1 is SGHVS and CDR2 is FQNEAQ. The CDR3 runs 14 residues. V shed 4 bases and J shed 4 bases, with 13 bases lying between them. The CDR3 here is CASSYRGEVYGYTS. CDR3 DNA sequence: TGTGCCAGCAGCTATCGCGGCGAAGTCTATGGCTACACCTCC.

J is TRBJ2-3 and V is TRBV20-1; 7 bases match TRBD2. J lost 3 bases, V lost 6 bases, and 12 bases had no gene match. The CDR3 loop spans 15 amino acids. Germline V gene sequence: CDR1 DFQATT, CDR2 SNEGSKA (reference sequence). The CDR3: CSAGASWGGTDTQYF. In DNA form, the CDR3 reads TGCAGTGCCGGGGCCTCGTGGGGGGGAACAGATACGCAGTATTTT.

This clonotype was seen many times. The chain carries TRBV7-9 and TRBJ1-5, with TRBD1 as a possible D gene (6 bases). Germline CDR1 and CDR2: SEHNR and FQNEAQ (reference sequence). V lost 4 bases to trimming and J lost 2 bases, with 12 bases between them. This CDR3 has 15 amino acids. The DNA of the CDR3 is TGTGCCAGCAGCTCCGGCTGGACAGGCAATCAGCCCCAGCATTTT. Protein: CASSSGWTGNQPQHF.

This clonotype was counted at least ten times. The rearrangement uses TRBV6-4 and TRBJ1-6, with TRBD1 as a possible D gene (6 bases). The V end was cut by 5 bases, the J end by 5 bases, with 10 bases between. Germline V CDR1 and CDR2: MRHNA, SNTAGT. This CDR3 comprises 14 residues. The CDR3 is CASSPGTHNSPLHF. The CDR3 DNA reads as TGTGCCAGCAGTCCCGGGACACATAATTCACCCCTCCACTTT.

As to this clonotype: This may be a read error, as it is one base from a much larger clone. V and J are TRBV25-1 and TRBJ1-2; TRBD1 aligns across 7 bases. This CDR3 is 13 amino acids long. Germline loops: CDR1 MGHDK, CDR2 SYGVNS. The CDR3 region is CASSRDSLNGYSF. In DNA, the CDR3 is TGTGCCAGCAGCCGGGACAGCCTTAATGGCTACTCCTTC.

This clonotype was seen more than once but under ten times. The chain is built from TRBV3-1 and TRBJ2-1; D is possibly TRBD2 (5 bases). The CDR3 extends over 16 amino acids. Germline V gene data show CDR1 as LGHDT and CDR2 as YNNKEL (reference sequence). V was shortened by 3 bases and J by 4 bases, with 16 bases between the two germline ends. The CDR3, as DNA: TGTGCCAGCAGCCATGAGGTCGAGAGACTATACAATGAGCAGTTCTTC. Protein: CASSHEVERLYNEQFF.

This clonotype appeared a few times. The CDR3 DNA reads as TGTGCCAGCAGCCCTTGGGTCCAGGGAATGAACACTGAAGCTTTCTTT. Protein: CASSPWVQGMNTEAFF. The chain carries TRBV11-2 and TRBJ1-1; D is possibly TRBD1 (5 bases). Deletions cut 5 bases from V and 0 bases from J, with 16 bases between. Per germline, CDR1 SGHAT and CDR2 FQNNGV. CDR3 length: 16 amino acids.

This clonotype was found many times. This chain connects TRBV7-3 to TRBJ2-3, with TRBD2 matching 9 bases. This CDR3 contains 15 residues. The J segment lost 6 bases and the V segment lost 2 bases, leaving 6 bases of the junction unmatched. CDR1 and CDR2 (germline): SGHTA, FQGTGA. CDR3 DNA: TGTGCCAGCAGCTTATCCTCTAGCGGGGTGGATACGCAGTATTTT. Its protein product is CASSLSSSGVDTQYF.

About this clonotype: The junction and the germline gene differ at one end; a read error may be behind it. The genes are TRBV4-1 and TRBJ2-2; 10 nucleotides agree with TRBD1. CDR1 MGHRA and CDR2 YSYEKL come from the germline V gene. This CDR3 region has 15 residues. The CDR3 coding sequence is TGCGCCAGCAGCCAGGACAGGGGGTTCGGCGGGGTGCTGGTTTTT. It codes for CASSQDRGFGGVLVF.

The table lists this clonotype with many counts. The rearrangement uses TRBV6-1 and TRBJ1-6; the D gene is possibly TRBD1 (5 bases). The CDR3 is 15 residues long. Germline CDR1 is MNHNS and CDR2 is SASEGT. V lost 1 base and J 7 bases, leaving 11 bases between the germline ends. CDR3 coding DNA: TGTGCCAGCAGTGAAGTGTGGGGCGAGAATTCACCCCTCCACTTT. Protein product: CASSEVWGENSPLHF.

This clonotype showed up many times. The chain couples TRBV7-9 to TRBJ2-2, with a weak D call TRBD1 (5 bases). The length of the CDR3 is 16 residues. V lost 2 bases and J lost 0, with 10 bases in between. CDR1 is SEHNR and CDR2 is FQNEAQ in the germline V gene (reference sequence). CDR3 sequence reads: CASSLRQGPNTGELFF. The CDR3 nucleotides are TGTGCCAGCAGCTTAAGGCAGGGCCCGAACACCGGGGAGCTGTTTTTT.

At least ten counts were recorded for this clonotype. The chain links TRBV7-9 to TRBJ2-4; D not resolved. Trimming took off 5 bases at V and 2 bases at J, with 13 bases between the two ends. The CDR3 contains 15 residues. Germline assignment: CDR1 SEHNR and CDR2 FQNEAQ (reference sequence). CDR3 nucleotides: TGTGCCAGCAGCCCCCCCAGAAAAACCAAAAACATTCAGTACTTC. Encoded protein: CASSPPRKTKNIQYF.